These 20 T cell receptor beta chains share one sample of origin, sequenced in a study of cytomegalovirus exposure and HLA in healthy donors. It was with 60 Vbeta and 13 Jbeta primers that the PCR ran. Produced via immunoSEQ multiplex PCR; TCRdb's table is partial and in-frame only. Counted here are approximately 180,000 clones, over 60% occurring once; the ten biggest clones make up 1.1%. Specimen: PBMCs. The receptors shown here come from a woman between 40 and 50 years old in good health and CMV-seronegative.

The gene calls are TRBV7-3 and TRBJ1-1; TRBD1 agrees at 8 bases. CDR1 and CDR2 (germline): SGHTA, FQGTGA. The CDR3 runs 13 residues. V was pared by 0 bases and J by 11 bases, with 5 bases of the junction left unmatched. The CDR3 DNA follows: TGTGCCAGCAGCTTAACGTCAGGGGGCGACGCTTTCTTT. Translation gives CASSLTSGGDAFF.

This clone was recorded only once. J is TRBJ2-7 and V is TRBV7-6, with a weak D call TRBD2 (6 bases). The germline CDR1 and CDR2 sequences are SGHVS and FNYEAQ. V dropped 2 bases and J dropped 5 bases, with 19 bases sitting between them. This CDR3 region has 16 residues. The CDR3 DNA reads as TGTGCCAGCAGCTTACAGCCTCACGGGAGCTTCGACGAGCAGTACTTC. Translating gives CASSLQPHGSFDEQYF. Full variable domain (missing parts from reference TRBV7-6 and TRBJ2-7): GAGVSQSPRYKVTKRGQDVALRCDPISGHVSLYWYRQALGQGPEFLTYFNYEAQQDKSGLPNDRFSAERPEGSISTLTIQRTEQRDSAMYRCASSLQPHGSFDEQYFGPGTRLTVT.

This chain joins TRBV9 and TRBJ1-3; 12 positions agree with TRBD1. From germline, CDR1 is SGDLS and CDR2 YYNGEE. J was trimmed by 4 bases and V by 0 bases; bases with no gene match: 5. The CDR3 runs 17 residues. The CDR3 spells CASSVEGTGGPGNTIYF. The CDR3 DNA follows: TGTGCCAGCAGCGTAGAAGGGACAGGGGGCCCCGGAAACACCATATATTTT.

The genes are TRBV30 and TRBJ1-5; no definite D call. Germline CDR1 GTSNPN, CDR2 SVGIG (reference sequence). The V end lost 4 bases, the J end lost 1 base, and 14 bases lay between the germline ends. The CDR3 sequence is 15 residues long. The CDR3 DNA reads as TGTGCCTGGAAGCCCGCGGGCATGAGCAATCAGCCCCAGCATTTT. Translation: CAWKPAGMSNQPQHF.

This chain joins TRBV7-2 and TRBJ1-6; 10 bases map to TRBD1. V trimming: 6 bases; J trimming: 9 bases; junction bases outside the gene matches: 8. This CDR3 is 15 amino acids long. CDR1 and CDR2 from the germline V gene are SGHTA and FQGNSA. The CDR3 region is CASRRATGGASPLHF. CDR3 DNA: TGTGCCAGCAGAAGAGCGACAGGGGGCGCTTCACCCCTCCACTTT.

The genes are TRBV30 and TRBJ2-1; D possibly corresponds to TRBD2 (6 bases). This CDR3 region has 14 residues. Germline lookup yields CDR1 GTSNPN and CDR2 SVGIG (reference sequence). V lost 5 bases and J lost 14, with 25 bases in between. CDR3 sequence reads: CAWSTRTGEGSKFF. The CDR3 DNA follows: TGTGCCTGGTCGACTAGGACGGGCGAAGGGAGCAAGTTCTTC.

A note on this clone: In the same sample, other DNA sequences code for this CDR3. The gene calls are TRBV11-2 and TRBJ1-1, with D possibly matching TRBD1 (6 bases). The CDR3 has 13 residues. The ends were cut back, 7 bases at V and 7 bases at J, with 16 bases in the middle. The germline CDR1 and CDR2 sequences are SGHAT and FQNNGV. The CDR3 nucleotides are TGTGCCAGCACAGGGACATTTGGACGTGAAGCTTTCTTT. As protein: CASTGTFGREAFF.

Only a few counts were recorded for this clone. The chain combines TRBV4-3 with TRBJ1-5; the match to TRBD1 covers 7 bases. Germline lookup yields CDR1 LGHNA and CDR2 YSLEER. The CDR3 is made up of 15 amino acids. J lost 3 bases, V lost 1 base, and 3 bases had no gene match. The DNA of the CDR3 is TGCGCCAGCAGCCAAGGGACAGGAAACAATCAGCCCCAGCATTTT. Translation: CASSQGTGNNQPQHF.

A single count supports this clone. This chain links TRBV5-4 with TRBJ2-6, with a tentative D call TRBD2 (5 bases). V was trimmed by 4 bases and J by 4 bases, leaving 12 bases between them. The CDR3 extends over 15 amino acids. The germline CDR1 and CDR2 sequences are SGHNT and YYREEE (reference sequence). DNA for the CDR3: TGTGCCAGCAGCCCTCCGGGGTACGGGGCCAACGTCCTGACTTTC. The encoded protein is CASSPPGYGANVLTF.

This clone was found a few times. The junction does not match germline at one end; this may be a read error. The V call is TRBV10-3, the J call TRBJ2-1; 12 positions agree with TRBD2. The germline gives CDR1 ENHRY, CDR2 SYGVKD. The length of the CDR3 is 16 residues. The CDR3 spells CASSEALAGGPNEQFF. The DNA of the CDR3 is TGTGCCAGCAGTGAAGCGCTAGCGGGAGGGCCGAATGAGCAGTTCTTC.

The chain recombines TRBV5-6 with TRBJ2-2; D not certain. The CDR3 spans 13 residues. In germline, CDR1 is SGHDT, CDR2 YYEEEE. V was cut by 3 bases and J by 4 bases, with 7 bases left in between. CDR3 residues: CASSYYGTGELFF. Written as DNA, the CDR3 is TGTGCCAGCAGCTATTACGGCACCGGGGAGCTGTTTTTT.

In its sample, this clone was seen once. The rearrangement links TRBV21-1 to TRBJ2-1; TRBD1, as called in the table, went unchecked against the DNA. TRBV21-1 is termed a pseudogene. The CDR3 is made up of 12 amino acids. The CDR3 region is CAIERGVHEQFF. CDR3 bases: TGTGCCATCGAAAGGGGCGTCCATGAGCAGTTCTTC.

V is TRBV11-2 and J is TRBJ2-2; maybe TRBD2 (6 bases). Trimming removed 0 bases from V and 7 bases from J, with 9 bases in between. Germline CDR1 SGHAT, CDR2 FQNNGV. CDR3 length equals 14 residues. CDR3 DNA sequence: TGTGCCAGCAGCTTAGACCCCGGGAGCGGGGAGCTGTTTTTT. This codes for CASSLDPGSGELFF.

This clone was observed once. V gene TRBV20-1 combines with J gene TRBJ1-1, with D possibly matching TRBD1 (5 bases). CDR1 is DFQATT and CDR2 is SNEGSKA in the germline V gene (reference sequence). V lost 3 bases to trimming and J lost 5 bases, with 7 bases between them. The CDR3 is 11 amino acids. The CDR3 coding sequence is TGCAGTGCTAGTAGGGGTACTGAAGCTTTCTTT. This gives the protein CSASRGTEAFF.

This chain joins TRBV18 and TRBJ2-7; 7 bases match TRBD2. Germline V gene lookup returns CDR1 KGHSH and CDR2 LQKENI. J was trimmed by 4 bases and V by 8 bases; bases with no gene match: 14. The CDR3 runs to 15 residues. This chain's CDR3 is CASPSAGATDYEQYF. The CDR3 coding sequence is TGTGCCAGCCCGTCGGCGGGAGCCACCGATTACGAGCAGTACTTC.

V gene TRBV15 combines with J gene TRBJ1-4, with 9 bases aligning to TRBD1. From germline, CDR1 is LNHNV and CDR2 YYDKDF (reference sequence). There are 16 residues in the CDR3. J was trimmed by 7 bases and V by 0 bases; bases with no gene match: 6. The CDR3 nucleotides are TGTGCCACCAGCAGAGATCAGGGGACAGGGAGTGAAAAACTGTTTTTT. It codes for CATSRDQGTGSEKLFF.

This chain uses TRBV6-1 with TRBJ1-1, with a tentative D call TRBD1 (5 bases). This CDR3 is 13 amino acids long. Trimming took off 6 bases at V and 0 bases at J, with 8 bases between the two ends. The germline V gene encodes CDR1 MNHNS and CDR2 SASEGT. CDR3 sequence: CASRTRVNTEAFF. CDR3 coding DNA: TGTGCCAGCAGAACCAGGGTGAACACTGAAGCTTTCTTT.

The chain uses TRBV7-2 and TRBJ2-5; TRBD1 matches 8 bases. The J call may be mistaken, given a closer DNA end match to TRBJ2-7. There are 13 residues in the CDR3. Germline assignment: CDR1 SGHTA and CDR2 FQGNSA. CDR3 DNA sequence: TGTGCCAGCAGCCAGACAGGGGCCTACGAGCAGTACTTC. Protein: CASSQTGAYEQYF.

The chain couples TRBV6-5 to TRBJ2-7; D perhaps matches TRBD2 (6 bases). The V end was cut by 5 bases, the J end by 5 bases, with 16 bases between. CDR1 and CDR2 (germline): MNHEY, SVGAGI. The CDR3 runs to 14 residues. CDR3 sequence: CASSPLARLHEQYF. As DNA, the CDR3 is TGTGCCAGCAGTCCTCTAGCGAGGCTCCACGAGCAGTACTTC.

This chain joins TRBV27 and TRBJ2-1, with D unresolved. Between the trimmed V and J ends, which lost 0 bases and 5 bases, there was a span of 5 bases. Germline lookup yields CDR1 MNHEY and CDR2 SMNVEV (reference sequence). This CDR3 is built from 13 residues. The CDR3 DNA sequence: TGTGCCAGCAGTTTATCCCGTAACAATGAGCAGTTCTTC. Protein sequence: CASSLSRNNEQFF.